What follows describes a single TCR beta chain. The antigen is undetermined. The data are from a study of regulatory T cells in long-lasting Graves disease. Study-wide results and caveats: Repertoires from persistent disease leaned toward TRBV28, TRBJ1-2 and TRBJ2-5.

Germline CDR1 LGHNA, CDR2 YSLEER. V was trimmed by 0 bases and J by 8 bases, leaving 19 bases between them. The CDR3 has 16 residues. Libraries of TCR beta came from iRepertoire HTBI primers plus Arm-PCR of CDR3 regions. One entry per CDR3 protein, called by TCRdb with MiXCR from the multiplex PCR reads. This table has about 470,000 distinct CDR3 sequences, 20% appearing once. Time point denoted: persistent/refractory GD, antithyroid drugs over 5 years with positive TRAb. After RNA was extracted from PBMCs, the TCR library was made from it. The genes are TRBV4-3 and TRBJ1-2; D gene uncertain. This sequence originates from a female donor with Graves disease. The specimen comprised peripheral blood mononuclear cells (PBMCs), sampled when the disease was refractory, from a patient treated with antithyroid drugs. DNA of the CDR3: TGCGCCAGCAGCCAAGATCTTGCCGGCTCGGGAGGGGGCTACACCTTC. This gives the protein CASSQDLAGSGGGYTF.